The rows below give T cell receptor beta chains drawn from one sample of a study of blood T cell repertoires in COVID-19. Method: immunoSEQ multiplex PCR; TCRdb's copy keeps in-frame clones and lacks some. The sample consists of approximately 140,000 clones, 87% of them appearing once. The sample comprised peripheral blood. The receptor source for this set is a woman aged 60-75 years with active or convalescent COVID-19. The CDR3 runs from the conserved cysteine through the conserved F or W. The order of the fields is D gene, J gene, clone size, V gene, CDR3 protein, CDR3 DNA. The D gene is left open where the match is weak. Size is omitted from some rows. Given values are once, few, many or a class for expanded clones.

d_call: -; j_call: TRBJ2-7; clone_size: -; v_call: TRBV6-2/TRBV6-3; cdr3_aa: CASSTSMAGNEQYF; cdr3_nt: TGTGCCAGCAGTACCTCTATGGCAGGGAACGAGCAGTACTTC
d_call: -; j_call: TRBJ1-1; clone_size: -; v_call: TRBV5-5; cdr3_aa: CASSFTPQDRNTEAFF; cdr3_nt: TGTGCCAGCAGCTTTACCCCTCAGGACAGGAACACTGAAGCTTTCTTT
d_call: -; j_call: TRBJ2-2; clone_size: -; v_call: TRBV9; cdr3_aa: CASSAPLTNTGELFF; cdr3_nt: TGTGCCAGCAGCGCCCCTTTAACGAACACCGGGGAGCTGTTTTTT
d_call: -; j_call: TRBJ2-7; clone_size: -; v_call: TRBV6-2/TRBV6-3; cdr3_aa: CASSPPTKYEQYF; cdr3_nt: TGTGCCAGCAGCCCACCAACTAAGTACGAGCAGTACTTC
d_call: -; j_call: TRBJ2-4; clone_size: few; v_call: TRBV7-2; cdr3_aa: CASSRGQMNIQYF; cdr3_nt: TGTGCCAGCAGCCGAGGACAGATGAACATTCAGTACTTC
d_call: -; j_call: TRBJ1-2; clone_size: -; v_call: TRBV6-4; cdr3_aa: CASSPSTANYGYTF; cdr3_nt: TGTGCCAGCAGCCCCTCGACAGCCAACTATGGCTACACCTTC
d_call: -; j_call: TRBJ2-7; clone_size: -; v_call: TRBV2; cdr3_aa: CASSGSGVAYF; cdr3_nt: TGTGCCAGCAGTGGCTCAGGGGTGGCTTACTTC
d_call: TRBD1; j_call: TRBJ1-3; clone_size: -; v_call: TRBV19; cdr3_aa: CASTHPRQGRNTIYF; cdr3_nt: TGTGCCAGTACCCACCCCAGACAGGGTCGAAACACCATATATTTT
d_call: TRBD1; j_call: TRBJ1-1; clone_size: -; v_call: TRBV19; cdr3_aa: CAKRTGCTEAFF; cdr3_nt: TGTGCCAAAAGGACAGGGTGCACTGAAGCTTTCTTT
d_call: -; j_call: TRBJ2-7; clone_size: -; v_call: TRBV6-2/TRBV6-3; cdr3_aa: CASSYPPWRGQNEQYF; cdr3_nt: TGTGCCAGCAGTTACCCCCCGTGGCGAGGACAGAACGAGCAGTACTTC
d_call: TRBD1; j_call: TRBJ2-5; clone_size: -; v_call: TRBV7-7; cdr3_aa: CASSPGTAQETQYF; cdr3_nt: TGTGCTAGCAGCCCAGGGACAGCCCAAGAGACCCAGTACTTC
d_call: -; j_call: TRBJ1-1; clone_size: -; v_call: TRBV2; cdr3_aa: CASSVERDTEAFF; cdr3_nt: TGTGCCAGCAGTGTGGAGAGGGACACTGAAGCTTTCTTT
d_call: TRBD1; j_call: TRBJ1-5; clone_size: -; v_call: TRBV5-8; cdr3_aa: CASSLAPTGYGNQPQHF; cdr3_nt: TGTGCCAGCAGCTTGGCCCCGACAGGGTATGGGAATCAGCCCCAGCATTTT
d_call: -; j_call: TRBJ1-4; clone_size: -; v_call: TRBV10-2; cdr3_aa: CASKNLGEKLFF; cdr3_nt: TGCGCCAGCAAAAACCTCGGGGAAAAACTGTTTTTT
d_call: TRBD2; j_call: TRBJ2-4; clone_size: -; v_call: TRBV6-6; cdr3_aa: CASSLLAGGAKNIQYF; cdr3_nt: TGTGCCAGCAGTCTCCTAGCGGGGGGAGCCAAAAACATTCAGTACTTC
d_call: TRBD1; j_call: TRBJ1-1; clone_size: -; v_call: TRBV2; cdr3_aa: CASIRDRGQGNTEAFF; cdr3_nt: TGTGCCAGCATTAGGGACAGGGGGCAGGGGAACACTGAAGCTTTCTTT